The present TCR beta chain was sequenced within a study of graft-versus-host responses after intestinal transplantation. General study results and limits: GvH clones detected in recipient marrow included some appearing first in ileum or blood.

Comment on this clone: Its target is not known.

TCRdb's table, derived via immunoSEQ multiplex PCR, lists solely in-frame clones and lacks some. The sample has some 110,000 clones, more than 75% seen once. CDR1 is WNHNN and CDR2 is SYGVQD in the germline V gene (reference sequence). Trimming at V came to 2 bases and at J to 6 bases, leaving 2 bases not matched to a gene. The CDR3 runs 13 residues. Sequences were derived from unstimulated CD4+ T cells sorted from spleen or lymph node cells, sampled before intestinal transplant. The chain has TRBV10-1 and TRBJ1-2, with 8 positions matching TRBD1. This receptor was obtained from a human donor who received an intestinal transplant. CDR3 amino acids: CASSETGGNGYTF. The CDR3 region has the DNA TGCGCCAGCAGTGAGACAGGGGGGAATGGCTACACCTTC.